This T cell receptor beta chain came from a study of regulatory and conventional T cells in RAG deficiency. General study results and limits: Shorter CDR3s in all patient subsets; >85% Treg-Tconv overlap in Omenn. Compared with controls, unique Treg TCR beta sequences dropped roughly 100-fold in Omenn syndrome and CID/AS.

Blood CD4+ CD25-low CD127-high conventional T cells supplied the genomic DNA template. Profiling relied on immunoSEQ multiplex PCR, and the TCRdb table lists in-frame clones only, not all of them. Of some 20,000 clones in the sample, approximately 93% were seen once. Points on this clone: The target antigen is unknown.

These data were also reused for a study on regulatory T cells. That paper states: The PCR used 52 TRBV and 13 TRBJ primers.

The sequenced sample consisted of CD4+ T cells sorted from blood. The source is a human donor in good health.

CDR3 residues: CASSVRETYEQYF. The DNA for the CDR3 is TGTGCCAGCAGCGTCAGAGAAACCTACGAGCAGTACTTC. This rearrangement joins TRBV5-5 to TRBJ2-7; D is unresolved. CDR3 length: 13 amino acids. CDR1 and CDR2 (germline): SGHKS, YYEKEE (reference sequence). V was pared by 4 bases and J by 2 bases, with 10 bases between.